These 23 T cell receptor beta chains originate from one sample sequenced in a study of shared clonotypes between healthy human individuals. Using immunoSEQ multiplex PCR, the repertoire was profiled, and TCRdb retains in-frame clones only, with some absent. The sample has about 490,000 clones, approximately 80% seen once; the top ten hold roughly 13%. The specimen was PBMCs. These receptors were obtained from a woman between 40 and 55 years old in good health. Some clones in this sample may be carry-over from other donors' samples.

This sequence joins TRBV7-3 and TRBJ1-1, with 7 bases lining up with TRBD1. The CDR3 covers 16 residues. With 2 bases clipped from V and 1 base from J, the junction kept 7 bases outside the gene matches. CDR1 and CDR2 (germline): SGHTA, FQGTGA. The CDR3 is CASSLEGAIQNTEAFF. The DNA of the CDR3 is TGTGCCAGCAGCTTAGAGGGGGCGATTCAGAACACTGAAGCTTTCTTT.

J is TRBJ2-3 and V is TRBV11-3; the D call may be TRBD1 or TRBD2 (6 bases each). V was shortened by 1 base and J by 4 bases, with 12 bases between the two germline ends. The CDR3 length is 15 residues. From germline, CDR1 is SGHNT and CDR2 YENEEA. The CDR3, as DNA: TGTGCCAGCAGCTTAGTTGGAGGGGGGTCAGATACGCAGTATTTT. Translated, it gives CASSLVGGGSDTQYF.

Written as DNA, the CDR3 is TGTGCCAGCAGCTTAGGTGAGGGGCGCGACACTGAAGCTTTCTTT. This sequence encodes CASSLGEGRDTEAFF. J is TRBJ1-1 and V is TRBV13, with a tentative D call TRBD1 (5 bases). The germline gives CDR1 PRHDT, CDR2 FYEKMQ (reference sequence). CDR3 length: 15 residues. V gave up 0 bases and J gave up 3 bases, with 11 bases separating them.

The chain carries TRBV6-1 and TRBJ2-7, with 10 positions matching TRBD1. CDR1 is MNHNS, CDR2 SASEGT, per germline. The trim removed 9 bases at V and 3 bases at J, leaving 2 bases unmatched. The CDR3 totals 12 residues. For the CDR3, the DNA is TGTGCCAGTGGGACAGGGGTCTACGAGCAGTACTTC. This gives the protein CASGTGVYEQYF.

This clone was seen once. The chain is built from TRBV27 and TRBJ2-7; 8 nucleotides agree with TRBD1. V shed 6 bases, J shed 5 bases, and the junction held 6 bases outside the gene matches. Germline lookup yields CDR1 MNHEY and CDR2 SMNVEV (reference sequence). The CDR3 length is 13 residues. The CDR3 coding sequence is TGTGCCAGCAGGTATACGGACAGGGACGAGCAGTACTTC. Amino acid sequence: CASRYTDRDEQYF.

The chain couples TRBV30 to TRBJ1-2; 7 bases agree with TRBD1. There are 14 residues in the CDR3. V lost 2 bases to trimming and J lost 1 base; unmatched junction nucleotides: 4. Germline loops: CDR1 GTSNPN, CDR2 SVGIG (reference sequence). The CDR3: CAWSPTGDNYGYTF. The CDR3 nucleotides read TGTGCCTGGAGTCCCACAGGGGATAACTATGGCTACACCTTC.

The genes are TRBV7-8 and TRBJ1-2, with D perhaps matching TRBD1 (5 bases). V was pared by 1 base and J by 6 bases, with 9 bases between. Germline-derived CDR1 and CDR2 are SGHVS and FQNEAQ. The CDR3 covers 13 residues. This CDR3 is CASSLGRGNGYTF. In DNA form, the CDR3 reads TGTGCCAGCAGCTTAGGCCGGGGGAATGGCTACACCTTC.

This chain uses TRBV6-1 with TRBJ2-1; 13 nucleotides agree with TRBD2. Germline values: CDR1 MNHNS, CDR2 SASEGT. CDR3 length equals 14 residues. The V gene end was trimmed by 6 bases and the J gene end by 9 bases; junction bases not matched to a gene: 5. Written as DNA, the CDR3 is TGTGCCAGCAGGGGACTAGCGGGGATTTTTGAGCAGTTCTTC. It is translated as CASRGLAGIFEQFF.

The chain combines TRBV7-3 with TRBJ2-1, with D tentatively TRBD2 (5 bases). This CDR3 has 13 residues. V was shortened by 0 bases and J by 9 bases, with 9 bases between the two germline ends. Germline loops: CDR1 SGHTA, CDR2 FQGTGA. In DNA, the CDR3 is TGTGCCAGCAGCTTAACGTTAGCGTCTGAGCAGTTCTTC. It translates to CASSLTLASEQFF.

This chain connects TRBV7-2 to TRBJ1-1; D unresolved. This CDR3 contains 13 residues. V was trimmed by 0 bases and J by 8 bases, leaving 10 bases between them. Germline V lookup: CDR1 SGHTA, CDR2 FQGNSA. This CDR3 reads CASSLASQTEAFF. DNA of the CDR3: TGTGCCAGCAGCTTAGCTTCCCAAACAGAAGCTTTCTTT.

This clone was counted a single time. CDR3 protein: CASKRRREADEQFF. CDR3 nucleotides: TGTGCCAGCAAACGGCGACGGGAGGCCGATGAGCAGTTCTTC. The V and J genes are TRBV14 and TRBJ2-1; 7 nucleotides line up with TRBD2. CDR1 and CDR2 (germline): SGHDN, FVKESK. Trimming removed 7 bases from V and 8 bases from J; junction bases left unmatched: 11. This CDR3 contains 14 residues.

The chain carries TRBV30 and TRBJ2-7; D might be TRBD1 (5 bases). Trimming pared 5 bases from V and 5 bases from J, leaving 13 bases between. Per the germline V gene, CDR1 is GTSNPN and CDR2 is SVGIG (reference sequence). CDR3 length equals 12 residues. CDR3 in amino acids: CAWCFQGHEQYF. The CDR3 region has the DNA TGTGCCTGGTGTTTTCAGGGCCACGAGCAGTACTTC.

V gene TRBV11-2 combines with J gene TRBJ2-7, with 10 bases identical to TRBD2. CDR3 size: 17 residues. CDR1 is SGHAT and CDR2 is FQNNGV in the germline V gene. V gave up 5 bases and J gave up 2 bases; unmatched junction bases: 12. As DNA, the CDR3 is TGTGCCAGCAGCCCCGGCGGGGGTAGCGGGGGGACCTACGAGCAGTACTTC. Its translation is CASSPGGGSGGTYEQYF.

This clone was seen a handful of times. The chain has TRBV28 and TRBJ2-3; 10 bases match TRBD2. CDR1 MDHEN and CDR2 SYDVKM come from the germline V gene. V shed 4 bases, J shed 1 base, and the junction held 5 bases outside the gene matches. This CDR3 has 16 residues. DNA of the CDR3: TGTGCCAGCAGTTGGCCCGGGACTAGCGGCACAGATACGCAGTATTTT. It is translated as CASSWPGTSGTDTQYF.

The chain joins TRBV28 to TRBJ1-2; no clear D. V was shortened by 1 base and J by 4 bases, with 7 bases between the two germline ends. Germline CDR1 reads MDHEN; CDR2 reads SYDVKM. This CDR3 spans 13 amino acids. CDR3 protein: CASSLSAVYGYTF. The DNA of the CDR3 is TGTGCCAGCAGTTTATCAGCCGTCTATGGCTACACCTTC.

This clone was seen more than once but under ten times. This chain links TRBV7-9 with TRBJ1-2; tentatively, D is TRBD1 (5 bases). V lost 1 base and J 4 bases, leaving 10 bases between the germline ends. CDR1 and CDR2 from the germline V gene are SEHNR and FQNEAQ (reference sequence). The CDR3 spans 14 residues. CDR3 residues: CASSLGGTGYGYTF. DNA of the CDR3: TGTGCCAGCAGCTTAGGGGGCACGGGCTATGGCTACACCTTC.

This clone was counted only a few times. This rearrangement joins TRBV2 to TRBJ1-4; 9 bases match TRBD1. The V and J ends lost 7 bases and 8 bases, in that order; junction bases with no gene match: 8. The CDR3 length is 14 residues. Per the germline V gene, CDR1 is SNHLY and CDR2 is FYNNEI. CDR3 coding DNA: TGTGCCAGCAACCTGGGACAGGGAGGCGAAAAACTGTTTTTT. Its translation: CASNLGQGGEKLFF.

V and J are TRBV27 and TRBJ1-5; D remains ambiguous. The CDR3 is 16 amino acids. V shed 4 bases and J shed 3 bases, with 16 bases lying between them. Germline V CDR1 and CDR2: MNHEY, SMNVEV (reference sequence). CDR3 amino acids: CASSSRWAGVNQPQHF. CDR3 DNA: TGTGCCAGCAGTTCCCGTTGGGCTGGAGTCAATCAGCCCCAGCATTTT.

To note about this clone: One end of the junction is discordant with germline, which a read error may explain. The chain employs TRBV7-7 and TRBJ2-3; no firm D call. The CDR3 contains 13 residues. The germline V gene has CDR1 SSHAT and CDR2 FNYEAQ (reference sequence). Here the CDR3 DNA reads TGTGCTAGCAGCTCAACGTACACAGATACGCAGTATTTT. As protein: CASSSTYTDTQYF.

CDR3 protein: CASSPRTGLYNEQFF. CDR3 coding DNA: TGTGCCAGCAGTCCCCGGACAGGGCTTTACAATGAGCAGTTCTTC. V gene TRBV28 combines with J gene TRBJ2-1; TRBD1 matches at 8 bases. The CDR3 consists of 15 residues. The germline V gene encodes CDR1 MDHEN and CDR2 SYDVKM. V shed 5 bases, J shed 4 bases, and the junction held 7 bases outside the gene matches.

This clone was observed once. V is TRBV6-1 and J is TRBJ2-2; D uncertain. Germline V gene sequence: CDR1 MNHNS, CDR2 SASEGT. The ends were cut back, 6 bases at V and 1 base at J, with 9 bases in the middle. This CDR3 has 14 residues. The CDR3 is CASRAEKNTGELFF. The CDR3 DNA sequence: TGTGCCAGCAGGGCCGAGAAGAACACCGGGGAGCTGTTTTTT.

As DNA, the CDR3 is TGTGCCAGCAGCCTTGGAAACAGGATGGGAGAGACCCAGTACTTC. Its translation: CASSLGNRMGETQYF. The gene calls are TRBV7-3 and TRBJ2-5; maybe TRBD1 (5 bases). Germline V gene lookup returns CDR1 SGHTA and CDR2 FQGTGA. Trimming left V 5 bases short and J 4 bases short, with 17 bases between. The CDR3 covers 15 residues.

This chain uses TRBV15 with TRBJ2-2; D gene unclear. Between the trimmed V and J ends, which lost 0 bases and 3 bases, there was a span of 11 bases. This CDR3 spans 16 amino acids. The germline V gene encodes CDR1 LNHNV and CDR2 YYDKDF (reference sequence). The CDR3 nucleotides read TGTGCCACCAGCAGAGAACACTCCATATACACCGGGGAGCTGTTTTTT. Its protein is CATSREHSIYTGELFF.